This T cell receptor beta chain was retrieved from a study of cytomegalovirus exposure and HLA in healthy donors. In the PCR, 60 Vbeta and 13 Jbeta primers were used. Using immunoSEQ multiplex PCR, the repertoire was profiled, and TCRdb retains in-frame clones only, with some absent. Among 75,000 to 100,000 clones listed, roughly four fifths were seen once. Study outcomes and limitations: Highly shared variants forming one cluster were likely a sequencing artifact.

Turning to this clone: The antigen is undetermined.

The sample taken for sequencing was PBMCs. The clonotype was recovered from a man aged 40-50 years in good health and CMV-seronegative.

The CDR3 sequence: CASSSPPAGELFF. The CDR3 DNA reads as TGTGCCAGCAGCTCTCCTCCAGCCGGGGAGCTGTTTTTT. The chain joins TRBV5-5 to TRBJ2-2; D is unclear. The CDR3 contains 13 residues. Germline assignment: CDR1 SGHKS and CDR2 YYEKEE (reference sequence). V was shortened by 3 bases and J by 6 bases, with 9 bases between the two germline ends.